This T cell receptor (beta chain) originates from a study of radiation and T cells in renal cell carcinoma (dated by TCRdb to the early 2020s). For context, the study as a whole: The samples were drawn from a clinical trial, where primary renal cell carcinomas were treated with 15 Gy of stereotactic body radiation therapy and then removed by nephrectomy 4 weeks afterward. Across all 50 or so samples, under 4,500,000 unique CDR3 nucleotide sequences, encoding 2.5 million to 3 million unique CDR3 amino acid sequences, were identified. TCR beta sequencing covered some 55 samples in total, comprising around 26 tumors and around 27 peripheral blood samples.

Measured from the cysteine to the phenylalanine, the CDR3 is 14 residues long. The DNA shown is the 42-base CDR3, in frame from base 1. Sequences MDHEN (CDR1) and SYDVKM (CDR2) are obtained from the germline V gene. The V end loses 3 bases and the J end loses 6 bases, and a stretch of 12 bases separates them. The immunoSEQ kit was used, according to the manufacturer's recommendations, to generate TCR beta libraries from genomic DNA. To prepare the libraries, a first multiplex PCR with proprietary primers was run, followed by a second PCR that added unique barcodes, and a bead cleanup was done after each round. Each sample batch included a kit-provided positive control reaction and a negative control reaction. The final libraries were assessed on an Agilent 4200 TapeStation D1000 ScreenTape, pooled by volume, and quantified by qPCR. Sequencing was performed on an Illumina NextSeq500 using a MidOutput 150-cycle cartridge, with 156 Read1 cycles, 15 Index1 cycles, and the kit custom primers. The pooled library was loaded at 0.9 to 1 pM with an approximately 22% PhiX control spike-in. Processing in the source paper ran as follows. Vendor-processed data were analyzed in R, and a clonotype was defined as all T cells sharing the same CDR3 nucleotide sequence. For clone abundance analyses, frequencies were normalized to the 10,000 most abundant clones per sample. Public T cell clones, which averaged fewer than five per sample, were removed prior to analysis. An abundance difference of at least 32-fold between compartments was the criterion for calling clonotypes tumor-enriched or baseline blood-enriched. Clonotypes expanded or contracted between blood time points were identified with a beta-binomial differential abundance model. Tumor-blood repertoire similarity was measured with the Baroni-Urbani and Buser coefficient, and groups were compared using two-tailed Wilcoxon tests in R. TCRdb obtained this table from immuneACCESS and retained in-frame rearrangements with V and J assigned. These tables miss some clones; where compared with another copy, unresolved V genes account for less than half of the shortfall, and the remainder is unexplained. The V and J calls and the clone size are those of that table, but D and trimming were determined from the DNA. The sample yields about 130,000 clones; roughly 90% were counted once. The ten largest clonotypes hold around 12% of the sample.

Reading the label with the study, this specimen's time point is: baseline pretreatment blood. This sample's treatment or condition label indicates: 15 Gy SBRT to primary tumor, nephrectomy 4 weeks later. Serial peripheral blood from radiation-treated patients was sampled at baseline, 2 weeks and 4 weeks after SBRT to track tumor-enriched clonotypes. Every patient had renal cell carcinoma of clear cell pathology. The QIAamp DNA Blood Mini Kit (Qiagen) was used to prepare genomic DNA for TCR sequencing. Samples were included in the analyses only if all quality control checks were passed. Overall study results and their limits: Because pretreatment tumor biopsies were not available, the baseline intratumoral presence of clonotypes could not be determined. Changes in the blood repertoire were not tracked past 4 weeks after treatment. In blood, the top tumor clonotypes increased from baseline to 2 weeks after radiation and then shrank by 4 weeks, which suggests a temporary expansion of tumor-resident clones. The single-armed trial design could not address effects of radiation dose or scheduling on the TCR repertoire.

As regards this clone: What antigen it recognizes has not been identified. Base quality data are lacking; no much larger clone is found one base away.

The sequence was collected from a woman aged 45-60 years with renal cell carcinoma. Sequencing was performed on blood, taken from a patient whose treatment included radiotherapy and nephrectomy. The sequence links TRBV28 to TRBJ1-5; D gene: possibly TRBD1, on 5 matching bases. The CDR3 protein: CASSLGGPGQPQHF. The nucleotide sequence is TGTGCCAGCAGTTTGGGGGGACCGGGTCAGCCCCAGCATTTT.